This is a list of T cell receptor beta chains from one sample in a study of T-cell reconstitution after alpha-beta-depleted transplantation in children. TCRdb redid the calling of the PCR reads with MiXCR, one entry per CDR3 protein. This sample has around 100,000 distinct CDR3 sequences; around 6% occur once, and the top ten carry 6.1%. The source material was PBMCs, mostly from graft donor cells, sampled 60 days after TCRalphabeta/CD19-depleted stem cell transplant. Source of these receptors: a female patient younger than 10 who had a stem cell transplant for Fanconi anemia, so the T cells may come from the graft donor. Each CDR3 is given with its conserved first and last residue.

J | V | CDR3
TRBJ2-1 | TRBV7-9 | CASSPGTPYNEQFF
TRBJ2-6 | TRBV2 | CACCGTSGRIPGANVLTF
TRBJ2-1 | TRBV9 | CASSARTSNNEQFF
TRBJ2-3 | TRBV30 | CAWEPAPRSTDTQYF
TRBJ1-2 | TRBV10-3 | CAISESINRGIYGYTF
TRBJ2-1 | TRBV12-3/TRBV12-4 | CASTRMLAGGDNEQFF
TRBJ1-4 | TRBV28 | CASSPWDRLSNEKLFF
TRBJ1-3 | TRBV28 | CASSLWILGPSSGNTIYF
TRBJ1-2 | TRBV5-1 | CASRQLTHYGYTF
TRBJ2-7 | TRBV28 | CASSELLADEQYF
TRBJ2-1 | TRBV18 | CASSPGSGRRYNEQFF
TRBJ2-3 | TRBV6-1 | CASSRLAGGQGTDTQYF
TRBJ2-1 | TRBV27 | CASYPISGYNEQFF
TRBJ1-1 | TRBV5-1 | CASSLMTLRGEAFF
TRBJ2-7 | TRBV5-1 | CASSPGTIYEQYF
TRBJ2-1 | TRBV7-2 | CASSSEAHGYNEQFF
TRBJ1-1 | TRBV5-1 | CASSLEGQANTEAFF
TRBJ2-3 | TRBV20-1 | CSASPLAGDPDTQYF
TRBJ2-5 | TRBV7-9 | CASSFWTSGQETQYF
TRBJ2-7 | TRBV10-3 | CAIGPGGVEQYF
TRBJ2-1 | TRBV7-2 | CASSRRTSGRSSYNEQFF
TRBJ2-1 | TRBV5-1 | CASSWRDRDNEQFF
TRBJ1-5 | TRBV2 | CASSEGRSWDQPQHF
TRBJ2-7 | TRBV6-5 | CASRDGYEQYF
TRBJ2-3 | TRBV12-3/TRBV12-4 | CASSFRTGSTDTQYF
TRBJ1-1 | TRBV25-1 | CASSDRVKNTEAFF
TRBJ2-3 | TRBV9 | CASSPRQGPRSDTQYF
TRBJ2-7 | TRBV7-9 | CASSLHAGVSYEQYF
TRBJ2-1 | TRBV7-3 | CASSPRQGTYNEQFF
TRBJ1-4 | TRBV20-1 | CSAYVQGQLAANEKLFF
TRBJ2-1 | TRBV19 | CASSIWGSNEQFF
TRBJ2-3 | TRBV7-8 | CASSLPRTVTDTQYF
TRBJ1-1 | TRBV5-1 | CASSLRQTLMNTEAFF
TRBJ2-7 | TRBV7-9 | CASSFTLYEQYF
TRBJ2-2 | TRBV5-6 | CASSGDRTQTGELFF
TRBJ2-2 | TRBV11-2 | CASSLERLFGELFF
TRBJ2-5 | TRBV12-3/TRBV12-4 | CTCSLALNLGQMAKETQYF
TRBJ2-5 | TRBV20-1 | CSAAFLLAGVASGETQYF
TRBJ2-1 | TRBV29-1 | CSVLSLAGAYNEQFF
TRBJ1-6 | TRBV25-1 | CASSEGWGEVHF
TRBJ1-1 | TRBV23-1 | CASSRGRGVMNTEAFF
TRBJ2-1 | TRBV27 | CASSLIAGTAYNEQFF
TRBJ2-1 | TRBV12-3/TRBV12-4 | CASSLGGRISEQFF
TRBJ2-7 | TRBV11-1 | CASSLLFGYEQYF
TRBJ1-1 | TRBV12-3/TRBV12-4 | CASSTGTGGTEAFF
TRBJ2-2 | TRBV9 | CASSVVVAANTGELFF
TRBJ2-7 | TRBV28 | CASSQGNGYEQYF
TRBJ2-4 | TRBV25-1 | CARRRGALNIQYF
TRBJ2-7 | TRBV4-1 | CASSPSLTGLSYEQYF
TRBJ2-7 | TRBV20-1 | CSASPTLAGGYEQYF
TRBJ2-7 | TRBV29-1 | CSVEKWEGRGEQYF
TRBJ2-7 | TRBV20-1 | CSAKPTGLEIDEQYF
TRBJ2-6 | TRBV10-3 | CASHRGGANVLTF
TRBJ2-7 | TRBV30 | CAWSAGISYEQYF
TRBJ2-3 | TRBV7-2 | CASSLVGVSTDTQYF
TRBJ2-5 | TRBV3-1 | CASSQRPSSETQYF
TRBJ2-5 | TRBV5-1 | CASSPGLLKVNQYF
TRBJ2-2 | TRBV3-1 | CASSQVSSGRTNTGELFF
TRBJ2-3 | TRBV21-1 | CASSKDMGPTDTQYF